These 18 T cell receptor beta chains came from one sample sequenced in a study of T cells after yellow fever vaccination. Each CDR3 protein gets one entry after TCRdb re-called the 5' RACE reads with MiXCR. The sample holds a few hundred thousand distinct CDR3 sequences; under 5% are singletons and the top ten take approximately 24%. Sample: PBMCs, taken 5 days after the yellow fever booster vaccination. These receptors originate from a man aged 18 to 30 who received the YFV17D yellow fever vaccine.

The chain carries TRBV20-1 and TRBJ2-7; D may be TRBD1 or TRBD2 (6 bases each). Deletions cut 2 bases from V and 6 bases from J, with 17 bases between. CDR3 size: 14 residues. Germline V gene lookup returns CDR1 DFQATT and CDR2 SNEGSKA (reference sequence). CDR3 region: CSARWPGLRGEQYF. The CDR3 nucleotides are TGCAGTGCTAGATGGCCGGGACTCAGGGGCGAGCAGTACTTC.

CDR3 sequence: CASSYTDPWGGGTGELFF. DNA for the CDR3: TGTGCCAGCAGTTACACCGATCCATGGGGGGGCGGGACCGGGGAGCTGTTTTTT. The chain has TRBV6-5 and TRBJ2-2, with D perhaps matching TRBD2 (7 bases). The CDR3 loop spans 18 amino acids. Trimming pared 2 bases from V and 5 bases from J, leaving 21 bases between. Per the germline V gene, CDR1 is MNHEY and CDR2 is SVGAGI.

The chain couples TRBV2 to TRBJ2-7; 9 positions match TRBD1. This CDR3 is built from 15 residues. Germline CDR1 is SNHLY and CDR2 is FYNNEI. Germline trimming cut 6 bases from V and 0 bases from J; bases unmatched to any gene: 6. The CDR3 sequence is CASRQGQGLSYEQYV. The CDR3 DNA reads TGTGCCAGCAGACAGGGACAGGGCCTCTCCTACGAGCAGTACGTC.

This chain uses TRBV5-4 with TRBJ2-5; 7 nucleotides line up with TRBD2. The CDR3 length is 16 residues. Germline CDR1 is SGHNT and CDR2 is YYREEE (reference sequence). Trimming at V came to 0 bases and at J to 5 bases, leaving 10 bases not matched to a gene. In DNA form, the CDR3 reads TGTGCCAGCAGCTTGGCCGGAGGCAGGGAGGGGGAGACCCAGTACTTC. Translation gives CASSLAGGREGETQYF.

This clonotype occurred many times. The CDR3 DNA reads as TGCAGTGCTACGGACGGAACGGCCTATGGCTACACCTTC. Translating gives CSATDGTAYGYTF. The rearrangement joins TRBV20-1 to TRBJ1-2; unclear D gene. CDR1 is DFQATT, CDR2 SNEGSKA, per germline (reference sequence). The CDR3 is 13 amino acids. Trimming took 4 bases from V and 4 from J, leaving 13 bases between them.

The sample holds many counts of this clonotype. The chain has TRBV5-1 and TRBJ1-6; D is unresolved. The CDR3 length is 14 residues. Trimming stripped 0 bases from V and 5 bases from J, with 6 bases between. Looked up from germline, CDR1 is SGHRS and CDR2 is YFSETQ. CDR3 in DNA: TGCGCCAGCAGCTTGGGGACCCATAATTCACCCCTCCACTTT. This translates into CASSLGTHNSPLHF.

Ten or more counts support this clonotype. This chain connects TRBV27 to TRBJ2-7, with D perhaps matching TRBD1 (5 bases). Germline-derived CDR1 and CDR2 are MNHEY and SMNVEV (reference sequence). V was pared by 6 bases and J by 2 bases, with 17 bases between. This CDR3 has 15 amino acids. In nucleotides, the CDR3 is TGTGCCAGCAGCCCCAGGGCAGGCAGTCCCTACGAGCAGTACGTC. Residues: CASSPRAGSPYEQYV.

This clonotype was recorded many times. CDR3 protein: CASSPSDRGDSYEQYF. CDR3 in DNA: TGTGCCAGCAGTCCATCAGACAGGGGGGATTCCTACGAGCAGTACTTC. J is TRBJ2-7 and V is TRBV7-9, with 9 bases fitting TRBD1. The germline gives CDR1 SEHNR, CDR2 FQNEAQ (reference sequence). V lost 6 bases, J lost 1 base, and 10 bases stayed unmatched. The CDR3 is made up of 16 amino acids.

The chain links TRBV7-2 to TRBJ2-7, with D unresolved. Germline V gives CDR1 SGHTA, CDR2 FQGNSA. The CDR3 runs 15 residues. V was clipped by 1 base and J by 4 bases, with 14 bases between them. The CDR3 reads CASSLGPGGEYEQYF. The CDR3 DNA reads TGTGCCAGCAGCTTAGGACCTGGTGGTGAGTACGAGCAGTACTTC. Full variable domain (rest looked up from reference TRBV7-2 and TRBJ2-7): GAGVSQSPSNKVTEKGKDVELRCDPISGHTALYWYRQSLGQGLEFLIYFQGNSAPDKSGLPSDRFSAERTGGSVSTLTIQRTQQEDSAVYLCASSLGPGGEYEQYFGPGTRLTVT.

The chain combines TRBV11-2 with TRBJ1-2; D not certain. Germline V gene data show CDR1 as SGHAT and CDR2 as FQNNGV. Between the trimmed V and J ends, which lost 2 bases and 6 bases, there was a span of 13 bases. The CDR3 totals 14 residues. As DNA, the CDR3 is TGTGCCAGCAGCTTATTCGGGAAGCGGGATGGCTACACCTTC. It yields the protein CASSLFGKRDGYTF. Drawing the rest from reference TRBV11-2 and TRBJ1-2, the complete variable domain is EAGVAQSPRYKIIEKRQSVAFWCNPISGHATLYWYQQILGQGPKLLIQFQNNGVVDDSQLPKDRFSAERLKGVDSTLKIQPAKLEDSAVYLCASSLFGKRDGYTFGSGTRLTVV.

CDR3 region: CASSYSGTVNNEQFF. For the CDR3, the DNA is TGTGCCAGCAGTTACTCTGGGACGGTTAACAATGAGCAGTTCTTC. The chain joins TRBV6-5 to TRBJ2-1; D may be TRBD1 or TRBD2 (5 bases each). From germline, CDR1 is MNHEY and CDR2 SVGAGI. The V gene lost 0 bases and the J gene lost 5 bases, with 11 bases spanning the gap. The CDR3 spans 15 residues.

CDR3 sequence (DNA): TGCAGTGCTAGAGCCGGGTCCTCTAGCACAGATACGCAGTATTTT. It codes for CSARAGSSSTDTQYF. The chain recombines TRBV20-1 with TRBJ2-3; D unclear. Germline V gene data show CDR1 as DFQATT and CDR2 as SNEGSKA (reference sequence). With 1 base removed from V and 0 bases from J, the gap between germline ends came to 11 bases. The CDR3 is made up of 15 amino acids.

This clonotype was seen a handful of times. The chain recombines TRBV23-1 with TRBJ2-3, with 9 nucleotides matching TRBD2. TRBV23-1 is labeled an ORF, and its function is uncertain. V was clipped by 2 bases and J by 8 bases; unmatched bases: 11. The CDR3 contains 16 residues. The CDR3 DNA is TGCGCCAGCAGTCAAGGGTCGGCGGGGGGGCCGGGTACGCAGTATTTT. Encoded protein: CASSQGSAGGPGTQYF.

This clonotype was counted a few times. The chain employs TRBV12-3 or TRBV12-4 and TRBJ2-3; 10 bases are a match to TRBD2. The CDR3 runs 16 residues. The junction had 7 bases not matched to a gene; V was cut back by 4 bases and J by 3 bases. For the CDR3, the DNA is TGTGCCAGCAGTTCGACTAGCGGGTTATGGACAGATACGCAGTATTTT. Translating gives CASSSTSGLWTDTQYF.

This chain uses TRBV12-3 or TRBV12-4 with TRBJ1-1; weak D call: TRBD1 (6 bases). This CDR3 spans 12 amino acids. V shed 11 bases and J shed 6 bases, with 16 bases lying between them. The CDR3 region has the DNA TGTGCCTCCCTTGGGGGGGGCGCTGAAGCTTTCTTT. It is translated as CASLGGGAEAFF.

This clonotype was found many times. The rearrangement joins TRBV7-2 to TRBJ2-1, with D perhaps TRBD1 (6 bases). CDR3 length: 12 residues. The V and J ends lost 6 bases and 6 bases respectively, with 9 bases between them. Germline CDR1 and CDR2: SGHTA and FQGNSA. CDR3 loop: CASRHRVNEQFF. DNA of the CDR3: TGTGCCAGCAGACACAGGGTCAATGAGCAGTTCTTC. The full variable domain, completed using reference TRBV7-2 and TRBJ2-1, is GAGVSQSPSNKVTEKGKDVELRCDPISGHTALYWYRQSLGQGLEFLIYFQGNSAPDKSGLPSDRFSAERTGGSVSTLTIQRTQQEDSAVYLCASRHRVNEQFFGPGTRLTVL.

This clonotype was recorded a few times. The CDR3 nucleotides read TGCGCCAGCAGCCGGACAGAACTTTACGAGCAGTACTTC. This translates into CASSRTELYEQYF. V gene TRBV4-1 combines with J gene TRBJ2-7, with D possibly TRBD1 on 6 matching bases. CDR1 is MGHRA and CDR2 is YSYEKL in the germline V gene. Trimming took off 4 bases at V and 4 bases at J, with 11 bases between the two ends. This CDR3 contains 13 residues.

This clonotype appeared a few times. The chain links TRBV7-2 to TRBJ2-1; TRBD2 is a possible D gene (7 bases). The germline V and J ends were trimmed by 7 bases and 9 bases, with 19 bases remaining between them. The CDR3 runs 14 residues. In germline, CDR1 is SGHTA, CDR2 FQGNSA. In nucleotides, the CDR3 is TGTGCCAGCACCTCATCGGGGGGCCTCGGTGAGCAGTTCTTC. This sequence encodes CASTSSGGLGEQFF.